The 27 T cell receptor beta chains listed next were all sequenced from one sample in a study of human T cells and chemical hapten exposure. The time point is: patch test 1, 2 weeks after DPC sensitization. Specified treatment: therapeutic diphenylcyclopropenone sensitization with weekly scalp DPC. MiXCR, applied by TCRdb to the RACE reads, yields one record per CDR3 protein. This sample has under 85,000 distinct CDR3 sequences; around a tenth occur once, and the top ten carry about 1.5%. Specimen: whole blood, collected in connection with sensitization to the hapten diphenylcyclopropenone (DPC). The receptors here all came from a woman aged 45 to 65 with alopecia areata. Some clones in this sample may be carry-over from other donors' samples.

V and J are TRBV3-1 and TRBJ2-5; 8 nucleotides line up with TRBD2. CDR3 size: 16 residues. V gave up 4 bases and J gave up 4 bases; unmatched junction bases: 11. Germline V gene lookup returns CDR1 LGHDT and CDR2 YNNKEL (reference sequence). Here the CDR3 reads CASSPPRSSGVETQYF. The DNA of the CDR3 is TGTGCCAGCAGCCCCCCTAGGAGTAGCGGGGTAGAGACCCAGTACTTC.

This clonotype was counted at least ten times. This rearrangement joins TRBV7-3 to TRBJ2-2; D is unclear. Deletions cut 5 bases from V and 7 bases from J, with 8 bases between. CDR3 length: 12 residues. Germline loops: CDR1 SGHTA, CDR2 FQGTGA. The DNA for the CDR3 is TGTGCCAGCAGCCTCCCAGGCGGGGAGCTGTTTTTT. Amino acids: CASSLPGGELFF.

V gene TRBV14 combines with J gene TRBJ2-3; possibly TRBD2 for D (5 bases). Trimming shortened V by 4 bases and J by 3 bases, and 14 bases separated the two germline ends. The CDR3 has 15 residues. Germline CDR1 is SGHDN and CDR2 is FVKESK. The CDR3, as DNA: TGTGCCAGCAGCCCGGACCTACGCGGGACAGATACGCAGTATTTT. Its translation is CASSPDLRGTDTQYF. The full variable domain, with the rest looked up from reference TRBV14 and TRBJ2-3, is EAGVTQFPSHSVIEKGQTVTLRCDPISGHDNLYWYRRVMGKEIKFLLHFVKESKQDESGMPNNRFLAERTGGTYSTLKVQPAELEDSGVYFCASSPDLRGTDTQYFGPGTRLTVL.

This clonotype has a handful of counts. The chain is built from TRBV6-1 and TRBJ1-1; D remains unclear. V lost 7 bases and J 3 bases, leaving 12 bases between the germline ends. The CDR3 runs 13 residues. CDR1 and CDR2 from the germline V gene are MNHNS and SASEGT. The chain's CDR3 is CASTSGEYTEAFF. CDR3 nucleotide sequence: TGTGCCAGCACCTCCGGGGAGTACACTGAAGCTTTCTTT.

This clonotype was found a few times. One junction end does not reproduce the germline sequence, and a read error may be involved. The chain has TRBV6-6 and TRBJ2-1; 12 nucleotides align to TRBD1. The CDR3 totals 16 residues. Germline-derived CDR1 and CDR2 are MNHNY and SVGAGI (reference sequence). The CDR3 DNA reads TGTGCCAGCAGTGACTCGTCGGGACAGGGGGCCAATGAGCAGTTCTTC. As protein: CASSDSSGQGANEQFF.

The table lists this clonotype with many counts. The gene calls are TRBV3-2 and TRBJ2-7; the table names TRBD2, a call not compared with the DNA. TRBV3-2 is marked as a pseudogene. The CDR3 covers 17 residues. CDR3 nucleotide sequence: TGTGCCAGCAGCCCCAAGAGCCCCGGTCTAGCGGGGTACGAGCAGTACTTC. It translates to CASSPKSPGLAGYEQYF.

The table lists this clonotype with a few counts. CDR3 region: CASSEVARGAKNIQYF. The CDR3 DNA follows: TGTGCCAGCAGTGAGGTGGCCCGGGGGGCCAAAAACATTCAGTACTTC. V usage is TRBV6-1 and J usage is TRBJ2-4; maybe TRBD2 (6 bases). Trimming removed 3 bases from V and 1 base from J, with 13 bases in between. CDR1 is MNHNS, CDR2 SASEGT, per germline. CDR3 length equals 16 residues.

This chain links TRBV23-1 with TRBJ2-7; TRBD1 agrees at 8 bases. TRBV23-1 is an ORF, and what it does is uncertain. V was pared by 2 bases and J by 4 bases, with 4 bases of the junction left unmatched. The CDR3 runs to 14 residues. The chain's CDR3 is CASSQRTGKYEQYF. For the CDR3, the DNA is TGCGCCAGCAGTCAACGGACAGGGAAGTACGAGCAGTACTTC.

The CDR3 protein is CASSPRVKSRGGRSYNEQFF. The CDR3 DNA sequence: TGTGCCAGCAGCCCTCGGGTAAAATCCCGAGGCGGGAGGAGCTACAATGAGCAGTTCTTC. The chain joins TRBV9 to TRBJ2-1, with 8 positions matching TRBD2. After removal of 4 bases from V and 3 bases from J, the junction contained 21 bases not matched to a gene. The CDR3 sequence is 20 residues long. Germline assignment: CDR1 SGDLS and CDR2 YYNGEE. The full variable domain, in which reference TRBV9 and TRBJ2-1 provide the parts outside the CDR3, is DSGVTQTPKHLITATGQRVTLRCSPRSGDLSVYWYQQSLDQGLQFLIQYYNGEERAKGNILERFSAQQFPDLHSELNLSSLELGDSALYFCASSPRVKSRGGRSYNEQFFGPGTRLTVL.

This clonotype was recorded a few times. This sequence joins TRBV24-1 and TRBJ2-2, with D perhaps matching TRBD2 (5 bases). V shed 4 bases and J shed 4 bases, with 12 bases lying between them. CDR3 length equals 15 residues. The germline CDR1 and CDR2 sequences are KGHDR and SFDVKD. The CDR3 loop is CATSDRGRGTGELFF. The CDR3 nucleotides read TGTGCCACCAGTGACCGCGGACGGGGCACCGGGGAGCTGTTTTTT.

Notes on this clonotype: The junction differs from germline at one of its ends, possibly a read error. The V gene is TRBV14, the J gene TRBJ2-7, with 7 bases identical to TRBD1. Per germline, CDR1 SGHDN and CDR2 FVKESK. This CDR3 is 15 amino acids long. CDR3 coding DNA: TGTGCCAGCAGCCCTCCCGGGACAGCCTCCTGCGAGCAGTACTTC. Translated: CASSPPGTASCEQYF.

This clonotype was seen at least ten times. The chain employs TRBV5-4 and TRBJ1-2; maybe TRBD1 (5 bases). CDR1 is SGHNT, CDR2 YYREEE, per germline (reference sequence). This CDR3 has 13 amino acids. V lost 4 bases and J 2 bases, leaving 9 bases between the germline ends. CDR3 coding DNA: TGTGCCAGCAGCCCCGACAGAAACTATGGCTACACCTTC. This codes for CASSPDRNYGYTF.

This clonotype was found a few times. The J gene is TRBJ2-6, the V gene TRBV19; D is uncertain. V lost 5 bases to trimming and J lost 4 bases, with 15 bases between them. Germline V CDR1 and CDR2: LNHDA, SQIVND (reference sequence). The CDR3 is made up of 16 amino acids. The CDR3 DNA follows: TGTGCCAGTAGTGCCACCGAGCCCGGGGGGGCCAACGTCCTGACTTTC. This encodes CASSATEPGGANVLTF. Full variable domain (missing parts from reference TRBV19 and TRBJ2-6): DGGITQSPKYLFRKEGQNVTLSCEQNLNHDAMYWYRQDPGQGLRLIYYSQIVNDFQKGDIAEGYSVSREKKESFPLTVTSAQKNPTAFYLCASSATEPGGANVLTFGAGSRLTVL.

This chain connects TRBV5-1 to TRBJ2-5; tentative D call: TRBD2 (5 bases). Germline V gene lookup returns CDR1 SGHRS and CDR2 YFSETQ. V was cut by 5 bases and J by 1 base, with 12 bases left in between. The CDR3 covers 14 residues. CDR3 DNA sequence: TGCGCCAGCAGGCTCCGGACTCCCCAAGAGACCCAGTACTTC. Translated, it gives CASRLRTPQETQYF.

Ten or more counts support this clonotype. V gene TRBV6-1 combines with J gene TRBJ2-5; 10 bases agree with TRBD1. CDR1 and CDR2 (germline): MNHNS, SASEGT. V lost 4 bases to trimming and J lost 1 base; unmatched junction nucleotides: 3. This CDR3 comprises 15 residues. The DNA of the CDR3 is TGTGCCAGCAGTGGAGGACAGGGGGGCCAAGAGACCCAGTACTTC. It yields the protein CASSGGQGGQETQYF.

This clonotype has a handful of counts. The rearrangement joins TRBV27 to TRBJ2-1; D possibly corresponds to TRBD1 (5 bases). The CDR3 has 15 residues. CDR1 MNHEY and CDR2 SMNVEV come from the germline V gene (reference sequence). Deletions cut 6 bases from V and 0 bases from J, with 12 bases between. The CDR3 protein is CASRRQYSSYNEQFF. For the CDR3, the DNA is TGTGCCAGCAGAAGACAGTACAGCTCCTACAATGAGCAGTTCTTC.

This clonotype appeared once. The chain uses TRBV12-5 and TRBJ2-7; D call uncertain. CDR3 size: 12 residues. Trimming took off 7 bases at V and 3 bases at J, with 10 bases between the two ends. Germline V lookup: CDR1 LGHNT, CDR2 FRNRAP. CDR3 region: CASATSGYEQYF. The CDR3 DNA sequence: TGTGCTAGTGCCACGTCCGGCTACGAGCAGTACTTC.

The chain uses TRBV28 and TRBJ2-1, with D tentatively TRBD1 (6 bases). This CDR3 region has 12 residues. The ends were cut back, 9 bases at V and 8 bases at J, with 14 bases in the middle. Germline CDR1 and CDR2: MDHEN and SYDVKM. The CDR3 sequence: CASWGPPHEQFF. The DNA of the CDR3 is TGTGCCAGTTGGGGGCCGCCCCATGAGCAGTTCTTC.

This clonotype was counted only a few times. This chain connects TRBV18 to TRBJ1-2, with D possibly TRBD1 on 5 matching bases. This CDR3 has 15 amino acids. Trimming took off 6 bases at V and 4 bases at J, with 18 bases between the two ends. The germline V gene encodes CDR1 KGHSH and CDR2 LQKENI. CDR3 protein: CASSHRDPRTYGYTF. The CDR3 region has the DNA TGTGCCAGCTCCCACCGGGACCCCCGAACCTATGGCTACACCTTC.

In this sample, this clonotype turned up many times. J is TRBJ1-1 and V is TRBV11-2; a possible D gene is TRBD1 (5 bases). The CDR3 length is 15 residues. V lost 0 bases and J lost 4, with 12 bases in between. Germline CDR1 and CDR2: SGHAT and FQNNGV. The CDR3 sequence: CASSLDLVQGTEAFF. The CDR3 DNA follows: TGTGCCAGCAGCTTAGATCTCGTCCAGGGCACTGAAGCTTTCTTT.

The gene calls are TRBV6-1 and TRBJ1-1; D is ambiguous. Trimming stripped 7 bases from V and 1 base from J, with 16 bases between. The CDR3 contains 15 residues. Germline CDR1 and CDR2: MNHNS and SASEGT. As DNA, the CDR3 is TGTGCCAGCACCACTAAAATGAAGGGGAACACTGAAGCTTTCTTT. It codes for CASTTKMKGNTEAFF.

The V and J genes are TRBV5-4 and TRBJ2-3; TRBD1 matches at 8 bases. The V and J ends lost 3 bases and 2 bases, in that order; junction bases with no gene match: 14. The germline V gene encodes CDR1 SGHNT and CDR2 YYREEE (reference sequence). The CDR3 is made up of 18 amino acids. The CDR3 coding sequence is TGTGCCAGCAGCTCTACCGGGACAGGCTCCCTCCACACAGATACGCAGTATTTT. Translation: CASSSTGTGSLHTDTQYF.

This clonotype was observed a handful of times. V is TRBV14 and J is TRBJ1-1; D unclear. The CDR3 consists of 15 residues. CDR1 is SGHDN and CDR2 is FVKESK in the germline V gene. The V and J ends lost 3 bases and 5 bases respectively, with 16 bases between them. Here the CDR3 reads CASSHEGFWMTEAFF. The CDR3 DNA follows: TGTGCCAGCAGCCACGAAGGCTTCTGGATGACTGAAGCTTTCTTT. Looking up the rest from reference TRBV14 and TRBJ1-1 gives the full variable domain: EAGVTQFPSHSVIEKGQTVTLRCDPISGHDNLYWYRRVMGKEIKFLLHFVKESKQDESGMPNNRFLAERTGGTYSTLKVQPAELEDSGVYFCASSHEGFWMTEAFFGQGTRLTVV.

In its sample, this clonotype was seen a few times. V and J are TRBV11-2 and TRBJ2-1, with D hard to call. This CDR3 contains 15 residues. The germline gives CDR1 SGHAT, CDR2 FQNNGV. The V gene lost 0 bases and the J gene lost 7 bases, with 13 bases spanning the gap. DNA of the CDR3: TGTGCCAGCAGCTTAGAGCTCGGTGGCTGGAATGAGCAGTTCTTC. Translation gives CASSLELGGWNEQFF.

CDR3 sequence: CASSEKVPSGNTIYF. CDR3 nucleotides: TGTGCCAGCAGTGAAAAGGTGCCCTCTGGAAACACCATATATTTT. The chain links TRBV6-1 to TRBJ1-3; D ambiguous. Germline loops: CDR1 MNHNS, CDR2 SASEGT. The V end was cut by 2 bases, the J end by 0 bases, with 8 bases between. The CDR3 runs to 15 residues.

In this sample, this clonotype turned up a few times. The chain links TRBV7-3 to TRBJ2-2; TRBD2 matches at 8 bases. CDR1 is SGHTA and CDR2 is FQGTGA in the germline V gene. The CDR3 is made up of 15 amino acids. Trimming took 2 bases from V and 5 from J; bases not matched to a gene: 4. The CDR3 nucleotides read TGTGCCAGCAGCTTATACCCGGGAGGGACCGGGGAGCTGTTTTTT. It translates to CASSLYPGGTGELFF.

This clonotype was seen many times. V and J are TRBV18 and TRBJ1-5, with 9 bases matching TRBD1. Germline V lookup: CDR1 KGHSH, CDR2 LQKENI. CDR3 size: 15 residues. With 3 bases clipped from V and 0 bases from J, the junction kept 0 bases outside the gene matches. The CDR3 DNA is TGTGCCAGCTCACCGACAGGGGGTAGCAATCAGCCCCAGCATTTT. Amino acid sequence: CASSPTGGSNQPQHF.